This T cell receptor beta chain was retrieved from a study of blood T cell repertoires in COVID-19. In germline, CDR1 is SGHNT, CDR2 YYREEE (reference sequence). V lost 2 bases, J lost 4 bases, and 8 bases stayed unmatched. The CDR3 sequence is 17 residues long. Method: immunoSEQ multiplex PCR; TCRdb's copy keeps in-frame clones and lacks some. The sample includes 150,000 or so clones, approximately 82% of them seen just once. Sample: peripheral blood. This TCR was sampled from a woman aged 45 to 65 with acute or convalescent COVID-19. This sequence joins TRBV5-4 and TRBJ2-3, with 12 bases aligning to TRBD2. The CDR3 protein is CASSLRLAGGWADTQYF. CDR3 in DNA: TGTGCCAGCAGCTTACGGCTAGCGGGGGGGTGGGCAGATACGCAGTATTTT.